This T cell receptor (beta chain) was profiled in a study of CD8 T cells in Susac syndrome. In blood CD8+ and CD4+ T cells, TCR beta underwent sequencing. Germline V gives CDR1 MGHRA, CDR2 YSYEKL. CDR3 length: 16 amino acids. V gave up 1 base and J gave up 1 base, with 12 bases separating them. An amount of RNA that ranged from roughly 0.5 to 1 ug was reverse transcribed with random hexamers. The immunoSEQ assay covered 54 Vbeta and 13 Jbeta segments for CDR3. TCRdb recomputed calls from the immunoSEQ multiplex PCR reads with MiXCR, one row per CDR3 protein. The sample carries about 130,000 distinct CDR3 sequences, approximately 93% recorded once.

Specimen: CD8+ T cells from PBMCs. V gene TRBV4-1 combines with J gene TRBJ2-3, with D tentatively TRBD1 or TRBD2 (5 bases each). The TCR originated in a human donor with multiple sclerosis. The CDR3 nucleotides are TGCGCCAGCAGCCAAGGCGCAGGGCGGGGCACAGATACGCAGTATTTT. Protein product: CASSQGAGRGTDTQYF.